This TCR beta chain was obtained from a study of response to subunit inactivated influenza vaccine. This clonotype came up a few times. One entry per CDR3 protein, called by TCRdb with MiXCR from the RT-PCR reads. In the table there are about 190,000 distinct CDR3 sequences, about 15% of which are singletons. The CDR3 is made up of 15 amino acids. V shed 0 bases, J shed 6 bases, and the junction held 8 bases outside the gene matches. This sequence originates from a man over 45 who received an inactivated influenza vaccine. This chain connects TRBV12-3 or TRBV12-4 to TRBJ2-7; TRBD1 aligns across 7 bases. The sequences come from CD8+ T cells sorted from PBMCs, collected more than 4 days after vaccination. The CDR3: CASSLAVVGGGEQYF. The CDR3 coding sequence is TGTGCCAGCAGTTTAGCGGTAGTAGGGGGCGGCGAGCAGTACTTC.